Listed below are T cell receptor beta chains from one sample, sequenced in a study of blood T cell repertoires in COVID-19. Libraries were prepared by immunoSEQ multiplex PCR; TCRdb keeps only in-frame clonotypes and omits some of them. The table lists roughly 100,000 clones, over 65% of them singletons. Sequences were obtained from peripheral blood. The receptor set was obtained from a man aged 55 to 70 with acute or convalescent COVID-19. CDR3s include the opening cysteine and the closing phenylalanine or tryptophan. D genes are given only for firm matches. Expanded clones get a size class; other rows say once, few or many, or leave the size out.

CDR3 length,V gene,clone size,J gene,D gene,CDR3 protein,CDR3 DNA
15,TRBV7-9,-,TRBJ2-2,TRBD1,CASSRQTGVTGELFF,TGTGCCAGCAGCCGACAGACAGGGGTCACCGGGGAGCTGTTTTTT
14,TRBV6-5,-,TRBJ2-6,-,CASKEGSGANVLTF,TGTGCCAGCAAAGAGGGCTCTGGGGCCAACGTCCTGACTTTC
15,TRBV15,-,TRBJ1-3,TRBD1,CATSTPDRGRDTIYF,TGTGCCACCAGCACCCCTGACAGGGGTCGGGACACCATATATTTT
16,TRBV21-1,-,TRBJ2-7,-,CASSKDQGHFSYEQYF,TGTGCCAGCAGCAAAGACCAGGGCCACTTCTCCTACGAGCAGTACTTC
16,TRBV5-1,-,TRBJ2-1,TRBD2,CASSGTSGRAFNEQFF,TGCGCCAGCAGCGGGACTAGCGGGAGGGCCTTCAATGAGCAGTTCTTC
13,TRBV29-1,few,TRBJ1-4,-,CSVSGVEGEKLFF,TGCAGCGTTTCAGGGGTCGAAGGGGAAAAACTGTTTTTT
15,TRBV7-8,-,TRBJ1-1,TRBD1,CASSPRTGLNTEAFF,TGTGCCAGCAGCCCCCGGACAGGCTTGAACACTGAAGCTTTCTTT
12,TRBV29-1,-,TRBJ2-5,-,CSVLTGEETQYF,TGCAGCGTCCTTACAGGTGAAGAGACCCAGTACTTC
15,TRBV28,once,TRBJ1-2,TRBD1,CASGDWTGANYGYTF,TGTGCCAGCGGGGATTGGACAGGGGCCAACTATGGCTACACCTTC
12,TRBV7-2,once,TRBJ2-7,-,CASSDYSEAQYF,TGTGCCAGCAGCGACTATTCGGAGGCACAGTACTTC
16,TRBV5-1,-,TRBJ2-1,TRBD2,CASSSYGGTSDNEQFF,TGCGCCAGCAGCTCATATGGGGGGACTAGCGACAATGAGCAGTTCTTC
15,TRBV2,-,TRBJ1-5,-,CASSSQTVDNQPQHF,TGTGCCAGCAGTAGCCAGACAGTTGACAATCAGCCCCAGCATTTT
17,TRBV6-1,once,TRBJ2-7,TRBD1,CASSEGIPGQGFYEQYF,TGTGCCAGCAGTGAAGGGATACCGGGACAGGGTTTCTACGAGCAGTACTTC
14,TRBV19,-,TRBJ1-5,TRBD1,CASSRGQDFQPQHF,TGTGCCAGTAGCAGGGGACAGGACTTTCAGCCCCAGCATTTT
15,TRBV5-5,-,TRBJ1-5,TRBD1,CASSFGTGAVQPQHF,TGTGCCAGCAGCTTCGGGACAGGGGCAGTTCAGCCCCAGCATTTT
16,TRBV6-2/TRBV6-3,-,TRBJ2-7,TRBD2,CASSHYTGLGSYEQYF,TGTGCCAGCAGTCATTATACGGGACTAGGGAGCTACGAGCAGTACTTC
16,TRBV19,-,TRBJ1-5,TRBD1,CASSMAGQGLGQPQHF,TGTGCCAGTAGTATGGCGGGACAGGGGCTTGGTCAGCCCCAGCATTTT
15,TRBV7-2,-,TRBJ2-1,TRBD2,CASSSQAGAGDEQFF,TGTGCCAGCAGCTCCCAAGCGGGAGCCGGAGATGAGCAGTTCTTC
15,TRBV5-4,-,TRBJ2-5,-,CASSLQGFPQETQYF,TGTGCCAGCAGCTTACAGGGATTTCCCCAAGAGACCCAGTACTTC
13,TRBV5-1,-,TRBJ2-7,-,CASSLVGQYEQYF,TGCGCCAGCAGCTTGGTTGGGCAGTACGAGCAGTACTTC
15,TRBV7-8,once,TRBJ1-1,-,CASSLSRGVNTEAFF,TGTGCCAGCAGCCTGAGCCGGGGGGTGAACACTGAAGCTTTCTTT
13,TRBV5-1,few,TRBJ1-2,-,CASSLWPERGYTF,TGCGCCAGCAGCCTATGGCCTGAGAGGGGCTACACCTTC
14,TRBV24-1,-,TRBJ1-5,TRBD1,CATSDPQGVQPQHF,TGTGCCACCAGTGACCCCCAGGGGGTTCAGCCCCAGCATTTT
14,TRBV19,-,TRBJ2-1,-,CASSMIPGKNEQFF,TGTGCCAGTAGTATGATCCCAGGGAAGAATGAGCAGTTCTTC
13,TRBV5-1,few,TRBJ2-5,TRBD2,CASSLMREETQYF,TGCGCCAGCAGCTTGATGCGGGAGGAGACCCAGTACTTC
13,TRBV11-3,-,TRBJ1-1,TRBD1,CASSRPPDRGAFF,TGTGCCAGCAGCCGACCCCCGGACAGGGGAGCTTTCTTT
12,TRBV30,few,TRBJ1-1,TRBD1,CALGGDRSEAFF,TGTGCTTTGGGAGGGGACAGGTCTGAAGCTTTCTTT
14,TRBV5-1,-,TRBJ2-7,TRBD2,CASRPGLAVYEQYF,TGCGCCAGCAGACCCGGACTAGCGGTGTACGAGCAGTACTTC
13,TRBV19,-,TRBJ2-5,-,CASSTHREETQYF,TGTGCCAGTAGTACCCACAGGGAAGAGACCCAGTACTTC
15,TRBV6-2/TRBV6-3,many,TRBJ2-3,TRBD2,CASSRVVAGADTQYF,TGTGCCAGCAGCCGGGTGGTAGCGGGAGCAGATACGCAGTATTTT
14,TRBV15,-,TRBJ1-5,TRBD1,CATSRGGQGSPQHF,TGTGCCACCAGCAGAGGGGGACAGGGATCTCCCCAGCATTTT
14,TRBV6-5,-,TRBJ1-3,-,CASSRGQTGNTIYF,TGTGCCAGCAGCCGTGGACAAACCGGAAACACCATATATTTT
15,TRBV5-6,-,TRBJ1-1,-,CASSLAGGLNTEAFF,TGTGCCAGCAGCTTGGCGGGGGGACTGAACACTGAAGCTTTCTTT
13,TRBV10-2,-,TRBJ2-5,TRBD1,CASSQGQGETQYF,TGCGCCAGCAGCCAGGGACAGGGAGAGACCCAGTACTTC
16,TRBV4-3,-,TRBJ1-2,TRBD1,CASSQELTHRGYGYTF,TGCGCCAGCAGCCAAGAGCTTACTCACAGGGGCTATGGCTACACCTTC
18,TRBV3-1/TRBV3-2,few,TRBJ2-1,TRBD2,CASSPGTSGREQDNEQFF,TGTGCCAGCAGCCCAGGGACTAGCGGGAGGGAGCAGGATAATGAGCAGTTCTTC
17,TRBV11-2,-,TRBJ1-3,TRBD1,CASSFGQAGGSGNTIYF,TGTGCCAGCAGCTTTGGACAGGCCGGGGGCTCTGGAAACACCATATATTTT
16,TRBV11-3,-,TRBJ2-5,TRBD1,CASHPGQGELQETQYF,TGTGCCAGCCATCCTGGGCAGGGGGAGTTACAAGAGACCCAGTACTTC
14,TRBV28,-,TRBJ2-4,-,CATHRAGSKNIQYF,TGTGCCACCCACCGGGCGGGGAGCAAAAACATTCAGTACTTC
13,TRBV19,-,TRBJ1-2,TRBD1,CASRADREDGYTF,TGTGCCAGTAGGGCGGACAGGGAGGACGGCTACACCTTC
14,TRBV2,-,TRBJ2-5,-,CASSGRDSQETQYF,TGTGCCAGCAGTGGTCGGGACTCCCAAGAGACCCAGTACTTC
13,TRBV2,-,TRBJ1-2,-,CASRYTDVYGYTF,TGTGCCAGCAGATACACCGATGTCTATGGCTACACCTTC
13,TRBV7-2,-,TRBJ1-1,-,CASSGQPNTEAFF,TGTGCCAGCAGTGGACAGCCAAACACTGAAGCTTTCTTT
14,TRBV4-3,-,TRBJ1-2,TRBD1,CASSHHGTAAGYTF,TGCGCCAGCAGCCACCACGGGACAGCGGCTGGCTACACCTTC